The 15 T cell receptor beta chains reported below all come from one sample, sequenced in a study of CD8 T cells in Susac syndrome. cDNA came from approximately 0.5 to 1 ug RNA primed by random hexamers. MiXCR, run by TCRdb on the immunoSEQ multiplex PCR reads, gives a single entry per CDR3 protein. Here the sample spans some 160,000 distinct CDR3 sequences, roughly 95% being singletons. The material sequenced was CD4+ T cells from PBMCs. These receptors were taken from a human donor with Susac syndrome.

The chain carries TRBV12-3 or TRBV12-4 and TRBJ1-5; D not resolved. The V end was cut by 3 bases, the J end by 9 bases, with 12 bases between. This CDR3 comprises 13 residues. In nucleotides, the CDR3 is TGTGCCAGCAGTTTGGTTGGGATGGTGCCCCAGCATTTT. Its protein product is CASSLVGMVPQHF.

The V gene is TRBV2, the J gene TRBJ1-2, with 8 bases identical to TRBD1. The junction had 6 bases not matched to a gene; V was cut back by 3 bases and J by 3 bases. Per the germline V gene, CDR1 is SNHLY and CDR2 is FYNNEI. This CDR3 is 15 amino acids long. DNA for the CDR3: TGTGCCAGCAGTGACTTGTCAGGGGGCGACTATGGCTACACCTTC. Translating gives CASSDLSGGDYGYTF.

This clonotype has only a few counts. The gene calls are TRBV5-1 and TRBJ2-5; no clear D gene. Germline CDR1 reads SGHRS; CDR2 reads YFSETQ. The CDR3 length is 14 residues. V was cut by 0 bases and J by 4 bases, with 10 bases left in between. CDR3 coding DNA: TGCGCCAGCAGCTTGGTGGTAGGTGGAGAGACCCAGTACTTC. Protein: CASSLVVGGETQYF.

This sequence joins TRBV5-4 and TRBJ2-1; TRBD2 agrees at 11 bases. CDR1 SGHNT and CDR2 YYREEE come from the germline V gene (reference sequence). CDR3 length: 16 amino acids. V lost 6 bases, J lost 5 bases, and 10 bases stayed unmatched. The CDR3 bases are TGTGCCAGCACCGAGGGAGGGACTAGCGGACACAATGAGCAGTTCTTC. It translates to CASTEGGTSGHNEQFF.

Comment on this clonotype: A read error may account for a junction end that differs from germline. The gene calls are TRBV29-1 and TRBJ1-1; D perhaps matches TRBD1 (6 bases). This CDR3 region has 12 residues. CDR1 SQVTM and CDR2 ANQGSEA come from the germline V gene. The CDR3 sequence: CGVEGIRGKAFF. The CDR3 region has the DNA TGCGGCGTTGAAGGTATCAGGGGTAAAGCTTTCTTT.

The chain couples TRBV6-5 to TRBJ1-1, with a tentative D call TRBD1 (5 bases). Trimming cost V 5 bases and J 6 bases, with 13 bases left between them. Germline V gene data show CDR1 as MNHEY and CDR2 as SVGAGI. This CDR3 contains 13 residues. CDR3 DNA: TGTGCCAGCAGTACGGGCCTCAGGGCTGAAGCTTTCTTT. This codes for CASSTGLRAEAFF.

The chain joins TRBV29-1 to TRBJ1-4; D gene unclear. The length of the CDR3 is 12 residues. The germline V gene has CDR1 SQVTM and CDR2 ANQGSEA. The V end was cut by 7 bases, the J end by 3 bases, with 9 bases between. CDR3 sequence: CSASASNEKLFF. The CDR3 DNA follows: TGCAGCGCTTCAGCTTCTAATGAAAAACTGTTTTTT. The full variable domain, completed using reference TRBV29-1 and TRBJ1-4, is SAVISQKPSRDICQRGTSLTIQCQVDSQVTMMFWYRQQPGQSLTLIATANQGSEATYESGFVIDKFPISRPNLTFSTLTVSNMSPEDSSIYLCSASASNEKLFFGSGTQLSVL.

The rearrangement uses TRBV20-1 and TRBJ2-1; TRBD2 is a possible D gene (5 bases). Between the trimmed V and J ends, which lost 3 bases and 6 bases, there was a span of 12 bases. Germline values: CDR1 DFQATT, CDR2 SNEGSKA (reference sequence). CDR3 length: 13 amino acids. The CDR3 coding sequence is TGCAGTGCTAGTGGTCGGCGGGTCAATGAGCAGTTCTTC. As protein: CSASGRRVNEQFF.

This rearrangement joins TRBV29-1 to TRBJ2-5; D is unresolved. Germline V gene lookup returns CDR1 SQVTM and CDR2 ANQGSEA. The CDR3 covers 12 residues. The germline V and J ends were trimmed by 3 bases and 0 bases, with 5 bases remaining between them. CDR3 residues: CSVDLNQETQYF. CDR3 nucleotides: TGCAGCGTTGACCTAAACCAAGAGACCCAGTACTTC.

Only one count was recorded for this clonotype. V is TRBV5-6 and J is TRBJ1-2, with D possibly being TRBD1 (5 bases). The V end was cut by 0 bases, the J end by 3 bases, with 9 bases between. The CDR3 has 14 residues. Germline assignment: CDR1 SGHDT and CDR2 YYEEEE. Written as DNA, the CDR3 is TGTGCCAGCAGCTTGGAGGGGCGAGACTATGGCTACACCTTC. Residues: CASSLEGRDYGYTF.

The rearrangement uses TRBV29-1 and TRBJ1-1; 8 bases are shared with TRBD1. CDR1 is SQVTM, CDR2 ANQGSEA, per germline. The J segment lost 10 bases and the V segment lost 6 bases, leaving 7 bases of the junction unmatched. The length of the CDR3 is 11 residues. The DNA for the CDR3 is TGCAGCGTAGCGCCCGGGACAGGAGCTTTCTTT. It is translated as CSVAPGTGAFF.

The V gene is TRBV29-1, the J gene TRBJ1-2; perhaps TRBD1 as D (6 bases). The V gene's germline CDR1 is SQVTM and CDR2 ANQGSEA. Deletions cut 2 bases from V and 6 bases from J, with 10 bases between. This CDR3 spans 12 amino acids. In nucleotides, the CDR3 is TGCAGCGTTGAAACGGGGGGGCATGGCTACACCTTC. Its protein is CSVETGGHGYTF.

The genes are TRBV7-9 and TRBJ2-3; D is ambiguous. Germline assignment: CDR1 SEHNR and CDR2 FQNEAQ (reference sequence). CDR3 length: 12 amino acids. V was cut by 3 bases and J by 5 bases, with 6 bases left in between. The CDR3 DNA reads TGTGCCAGCAGCTTGTTTAGAGATACGCAGTATTTT. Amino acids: CASSLFRDTQYF.

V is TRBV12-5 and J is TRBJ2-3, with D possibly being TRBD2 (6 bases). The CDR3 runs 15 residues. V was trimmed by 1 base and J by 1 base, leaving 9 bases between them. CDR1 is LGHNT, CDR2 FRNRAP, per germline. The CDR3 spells CASGLGTGGTDTQYF. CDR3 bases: TGTGCTAGTGGTTTGGGTACGGGGGGCACAGATACGCAGTATTTT.

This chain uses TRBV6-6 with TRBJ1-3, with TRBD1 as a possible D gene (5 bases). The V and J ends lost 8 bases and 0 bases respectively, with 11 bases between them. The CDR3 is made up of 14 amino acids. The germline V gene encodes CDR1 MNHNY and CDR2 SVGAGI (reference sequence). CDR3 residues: CASLGAASGNTIYF. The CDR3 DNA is TGTGCCAGCCTCGGGGCTGCCTCTGGAAACACCATATATTTT.